Listed here are 25 T cell receptor beta chains from one sample, sequenced in a study of blood T cell repertoires in COVID-19. The method was immunoSEQ multiplex PCR; TCRdb's version includes in-frame clones alone and lacks a portion of them. The sample lists over 100,000 clones; over 70% were seen once. The sample was peripheral blood. The receptors were gathered from a woman in her forties or fifties with acute or convalescent COVID-19.

This clone was found once. The CDR3 is CASSGDRPYEQYF. CDR3 bases: TGTGCCAGCAGCGGGGACAGGCCCTACGAGCAGTACTTC. This chain links TRBV3-1 (or the pseudogene TRBV3-2) with TRBJ2-7, with 8 bases identical to TRBD1. The V and J ends lost 5 bases and 2 bases, in that order; junction bases with no gene match: 2. The germline gives CDR1 LGHDT, CDR2 YNNKEL (reference sequence). The CDR3 loop spans 13 amino acids.

The V call is TRBV6-5, the J call TRBJ2-7; TRBD2 is a possible D gene (6 bases). CDR3 length: 14 residues. CDR1 is MNHEY and CDR2 is SVGAGI in the germline V gene. The V end was cut by 4 bases, the J end by 0 bases, with 10 bases between. The CDR3 region has the DNA TGTGCCAGCAGTTTGACTAGGAGCTCCTACGAGCAGTACTTC. Amino acids: CASSLTRSSYEQYF.

This chain uses TRBV28 with TRBJ1-6; the match to TRBD1 covers 7 bases. The germline gives CDR1 MDHEN, CDR2 SYDVKM. This CDR3 is 18 amino acids long. The V gene end was trimmed by 10 bases and the J gene end by 0 bases; junction bases not matched to a gene: 15. CDR3 nucleotides: TGTGCCACCGCTGGACAGGCCGCCTTGAGCTCCTATAATTCACCCCTCCACTTT. Amino acids: CATAGQAALSSYNSPLHF.

V is TRBV19 and J is TRBJ2-3; 10 bases fit TRBD1. Per the germline V gene, CDR1 is LNHDA and CDR2 is SQIVND (reference sequence). Trimming removed 4 bases from V and 8 bases from J; junction bases left unmatched: 6. CDR3 length equals 14 residues. Here the CDR3 reads CASSTGTGAGTQYF. CDR3 DNA sequence: TGTGCCAGTAGTACCGGGACAGGGGCTGGTACGCAGTATTTT.

This chain links TRBV30 with TRBJ1-6; TRBD1 matches 7 bases. CDR1 and CDR2 from the germline V gene are GTSNPN and SVGIG (reference sequence). The CDR3 extends over 13 amino acids. Unmatched junction bases numbered 4, after V lost 3 bases and J lost 8 bases. CDR3 sequence: CAWSYRGHSPLHF. CDR3 bases: TGTGCCTGGAGCTACAGGGGACATTCACCCCTCCACTTT.

CDR3 sequence reads: CASSHRTGYGYTF. The CDR3 nucleotides read TGTGCCAGCAGCCACCGGACAGGCTATGGCTACACCTTC. The gene calls are TRBV12-3 or TRBV12-4 and TRBJ1-2; 7 bases map to TRBD1. This CDR3 has 13 amino acids. V trimming: 6 bases; J trimming: 4 bases; junction bases outside the gene matches: 5.

Only one count was recorded for this clone. The chain carries TRBV27 and TRBJ1-1; D is uncertain. There are 13 residues in the CDR3. The V end lost 2 bases, the J end lost 10 bases, and 14 bases lay between the germline ends. Germline CDR1 is MNHEY and CDR2 is SMNVEV (reference sequence). DNA of the CDR3: TGTGCCAGCAGTTTAGGGGTGAGGACTTCAGCTTTCTTT. It translates to CASSLGVRTSAFF.

The chain is built from TRBV10-3 and TRBJ2-7; TRBD1 might be the D (5 bases). Trimming removed 7 bases at V and 4 bases at J, with 17 bases between. The CDR3 extends over 14 amino acids. The germline gives CDR1 ENHRY, CDR2 SYGVKD. CDR3 sequence: CAIKGAAQKYEQYF. CDR3 DNA sequence: TGTGCCATCAAAGGGGCAGCCCAAAAATACGAGCAGTACTTC.

CDR3 sequence (DNA): TGTGCCAGCAGCCAAGACCGGAGTTCCTACGAGCAGTACTTC. It codes for CASSQDRSSYEQYF. The chain links TRBV3-1 (or the pseudogene TRBV3-2) to TRBJ2-7; D ambiguous. The CDR3 totals 14 residues. CDR1 is LGHDT and CDR2 is YNNKEL in the germline V gene (reference sequence). Trimming shortened V by 0 bases and J by 1 base, and 7 bases separated the two germline ends.

The chain joins TRBV12-3 or TRBV12-4 to TRBJ1-2, with TRBD1 matching 7 bases. The V segment lost 9 bases and the J segment 8 bases; nucleotides outside the gene matches: 9. The CDR3 runs to 12 residues. In DNA form, the CDR3 reads TGTGCCAGTAGACAGGGCCGGCTAGGCTACACCTTC. It yields the protein CASRQGRLGYTF.

The rearrangement links TRBV2 to TRBJ1-2; D is perhaps TRBD1 (5 bases). V dropped 4 bases and J dropped 4 bases, with 10 bases sitting between them. The V gene's germline CDR1 is SNHLY and CDR2 FYNNEI. The CDR3 runs 13 residues. CDR3 DNA sequence: TGTGCCAGCAGTGGTATAGGGGCCTATGGCTACACCTTC. Protein sequence: CASSGIGAYGYTF. The variable domain in full, completed from reference TRBV2 and TRBJ1-2, reads EPEVTQTPSHQVTQMGQEVILRCVPISNHLYFYWYRQILGQKVEFLVSFYNNEISEKSEIFDDQFSVERPDGSNFTLKIRSTKLEDSAMYFCASSGIGAYGYTFGSGTRLTVV.

The chain recombines TRBV5-1 with TRBJ1-1; D is perhaps TRBD1 (5 bases). V was cut by 4 bases and J by 4 bases, with 14 bases left in between. This CDR3 is 14 amino acids long. Germline CDR1 SGHRS, CDR2 YFSETQ. The CDR3 region has the DNA TGCGCCAGCAGCGCCCAGTGGGGCGGCACTGAAGCTTTCTTT. This translates into CASSAQWGGTEAFF.

This sequence joins TRBV6-6 and TRBJ1-1; 11 nucleotides match TRBD1. This CDR3 has 16 amino acids. V lost 2 bases to trimming and J lost 4 bases; unmatched junction nucleotides: 6. The germline gives CDR1 MNHNY, CDR2 SVGAGI (reference sequence). The CDR3 region has the DNA TGTGCCAGCAGTTACGAAGGGGGACAGGGGGGCACTGAAGCTTTCTTT. Protein: CASSYEGGQGGTEAFF.

V is TRBV6-2 or TRBV6-3 and J is TRBJ1-1, with D possibly matching TRBD1 (6 bases). Germline V gene data show CDR1 as MNHEY and CDR2 as SVGEGT. The CDR3 covers 12 residues. Trimming removed 2 bases at V and 10 bases at J, with 11 bases between. The chain's CDR3 is CASSYPDRGAFF. CDR3 nucleotides: TGTGCCAGCAGTTACCCGGACAGAGGAGCTTTCTTT.

The chain joins TRBV5-5 to TRBJ2-7; TRBD1 aligns across 7 bases. Per the germline V gene, CDR1 is SGHKS and CDR2 is YYEKEE (reference sequence). CDR3 length equals 15 residues. After removal of 4 bases from V and 0 bases from J, the junction contained 7 bases not matched to a gene. The CDR3 sequence is CASSLGTAYSYEQYF. Written as DNA, the CDR3 is TGTGCCAGCAGCCTCGGGACAGCTTACTCCTACGAGCAGTACTTC.

The CDR3 here is CASSLTQGPRGYGYTF. The CDR3 nucleotides are TGCGCCAGCAGCTTGACACAGGGGCCAAGAGGCTATGGCTACACCTTC. The chain combines TRBV5-1 with TRBJ1-2; 7 positions agree with TRBD1. CDR1 is SGHRS, CDR2 YFSETQ, per germline. V was pared by 1 base and J by 4 bases, with 10 bases of the junction left unmatched. The CDR3 extends over 16 amino acids.

This sequence joins TRBV6-5 and TRBJ2-6, with D uncertain. Trimming took 6 bases from V and 0 from J, leaving 9 bases between them. Per the germline V gene, CDR1 is MNHEY and CDR2 is SVGAGI. There are 15 residues in the CDR3. The CDR3 sequence is CASSLLYSGANVLTF. DNA for the CDR3: TGTGCCAGCAGCTTACTCTACTCTGGGGCCAACGTCCTGACTTTC.

CDR3 sequence reads: CASRINRGYSNQPQHF. For the CDR3, the DNA is TGTGCCAGTAGAATAAATAGGGGATATAGCAATCAGCCCCAGCATTTT. The chain links TRBV19 to TRBJ1-5; tentatively, D is TRBD1 (5 bases). V lost 6 bases, J lost 0 bases, and 15 bases lay in between. The CDR3 consists of 16 residues. Germline lookup yields CDR1 LNHDA and CDR2 SQIVND (reference sequence).

A few counts support this clone. V gene TRBV28 combines with J gene TRBJ1-5; a weak D match, TRBD1 (5 bases). The germline V gene encodes CDR1 MDHEN and CDR2 SYDVKM. Trimming removed 3 bases from V and 5 bases from J, with 14 bases in between. The CDR3 consists of 15 residues. Here the CDR3 reads CASSFGGGGHQPQHF. CDR3 DNA: TGTGCCAGCAGTTTTGGGGGAGGTGGGCATCAGCCCCAGCATTTT. The whole variable domain, filled in from reference TRBV28 and TRBJ1-5, reads DVKVTQSSRYLVKRTGEKVFLECVQDMDHENMFWYRQDPGLGLRLIYFSYDVKMKEKGDIPEGYSVSREKKERFSLILESASTNQTSMYLCASSFGGGGHQPQHFGDGTRLSIL.

The rearrangement links TRBV5-8 to TRBJ1-1; D ambiguous. Trimming took off 0 bases at V and 12 bases at J, with 9 bases between the two ends. CDR3 length equals 11 residues. In germline, CDR1 is SGHTS, CDR2 YDEGEE. The CDR3, as DNA: TGTGCCAGCAGCTTGGATGGAGGGCCTTTCTTT. Translating it yields CASSLDGGPFF.

This sequence joins TRBV29-1 and TRBJ1-6; 8 nucleotides agree with TRBD1. The CDR3 runs to 13 residues. CDR1 and CDR2 (germline): SQVTM, ANQGSEA. V was clipped by 7 bases and J by 7 bases; unmatched bases: 6. In DNA form, the CDR3 reads TGCAGCGCCCGACAGGGGAGCAATTCACCCCTCCACTTT. As protein: CSARQGSNSPLHF.

The rearrangement links TRBV7-2 to TRBJ1-1, with D perhaps matching TRBD1 (5 bases). This CDR3 spans 14 amino acids. V lost 4 bases, J lost 2 bases, and 11 bases lay in between. In germline, CDR1 is SGHTA, CDR2 FQGNSA. CDR3 in amino acids: CASSSTGGNTEAFF. The CDR3 DNA reads TGTGCCAGCAGCTCAACAGGTGGTAACACTGAAGCTTTCTTT.

V and J are TRBV7-3 and TRBJ2-5, with 7 bases aligning to TRBD1. V trimming: 5 bases; J trimming: 2 bases; junction bases outside the gene matches: 2. CDR3 length equals 13 residues. Germline CDR1 SGHTA, CDR2 FQGTGA. The CDR3 protein is CASSRGQQETQYF. The CDR3 bases are TGTGCCAGCAGCCGGGGACAGCAAGAGACCCAGTACTTC.

The chain links TRBV6-5 to TRBJ2-7, with D perhaps matching TRBD1 (6 bases). The CDR3 totals 16 residues. In germline, CDR1 is MNHEY, CDR2 SVGAGI. V was trimmed by 4 bases and J by 6 bases, leaving 22 bases between them. The CDR3 nucleotides read TGTGCCAGCAGTTTCCGAAATACAGGGACCTTAGGCGAGCAGTACTTC. This gives the protein CASSFRNTGTLGEQYF.

This clone has a single count. This chain links TRBV19 with TRBJ2-4; D is perhaps TRBD2 (5 bases). CDR1 LNHDA and CDR2 SQIVND come from the germline V gene (reference sequence). Between the trimmed V and J ends, which lost 2 bases and 2 bases, there was a span of 13 bases. The CDR3 is 16 amino acids. The CDR3 bases are TGTGCCAGTAGTATACGGGGAGAGGGATCCAAAAACATTCAGTACTTC. This sequence encodes CASSIRGEGSKNIQYF.